Each of the 5 T cell receptor beta chains below was sequenced from the same sample in a study of shared clonotypes between healthy human individuals. Libraries were prepared by immunoSEQ multiplex PCR; TCRdb keeps only in-frame clonotypes and omits some of them. The sample lists approximately 340,000 clones; approximately 79% were seen once. Sequencing was performed on memory CD4+ T cells sorted from blood. The sample's subset: CD45RA-negative fraction. These receptors originate from a man aged 25-45 years in good health.

The V and J genes are TRBV28 and TRBJ2-7; a possible D gene is TRBD2 (5 bases). The CDR3 runs 12 residues. CDR1 MDHEN and CDR2 SYDVKM come from the germline V gene. The V and J ends lost 3 bases and 5 bases respectively, with 8 bases between them. The chain's CDR3 is CASSFGNHEQYF. For the CDR3, the DNA is TGTGCCAGCAGTTTCGGGAACCACGAGCAGTACTTC.

This chain links TRBV23-1 with TRBJ2-7; TRBD1 matches 8 bases. Being an ORF, TRBV23-1 has a function that is uncertain. The V segment lost 6 bases and the J segment 7 bases; nucleotides outside the gene matches: 17. The CDR3 is made up of 16 amino acids. The CDR3, as DNA: TGCGCCAGCAGCCACATGATAGGACAGGGATCTGGGGAGCAGTACTTC. As protein: CASSHMIGQGSGEQYF.

The chain combines TRBV6-5 with TRBJ2-5, with TRBD2 identical over 11 bases. The V segment lost 5 bases and the J segment 4 bases; nucleotides outside the gene matches: 3. The CDR3 covers 14 residues. Germline values: CDR1 MNHEY, CDR2 SVGAGI. In nucleotides, the CDR3 is TGTGCCAGCAGTCCCGGGACTAGCGGAGAGACCCAGTACTTC. It codes for CASSPGTSGETQYF.

Concerning this clone itself: Other DNA sequences from this sample encode an identical CDR3 as well. This chain joins TRBV9 and TRBJ1-3, with 9 positions matching TRBD1. The CDR3 contains 15 residues. V lost 0 bases and J lost 2; bases outside the gene matches: 0. The germline V gene encodes CDR1 SGDLS and CDR2 YYNGEE. The CDR3 reads CASSVGQGAGNTIYF. The CDR3 coding sequence is TGTGCCAGCAGCGTAGGACAGGGGGCTGGAAACACCATATATTTT.

The gene calls are TRBV7-2 and TRBJ2-6; 8 positions agree with TRBD2. Unmatched junction bases numbered 6, after V lost 5 bases and J lost 0 bases. The germline V gene encodes CDR1 SGHTA and CDR2 FQGNSA. The CDR3 is made up of 17 amino acids. CDR3 residues: CASSHFSGTSGANVLTF. The DNA of the CDR3 is TGTGCCAGCAGCCACTTTAGCGGGACCTCTGGGGCCAACGTCCTGACTTTC.